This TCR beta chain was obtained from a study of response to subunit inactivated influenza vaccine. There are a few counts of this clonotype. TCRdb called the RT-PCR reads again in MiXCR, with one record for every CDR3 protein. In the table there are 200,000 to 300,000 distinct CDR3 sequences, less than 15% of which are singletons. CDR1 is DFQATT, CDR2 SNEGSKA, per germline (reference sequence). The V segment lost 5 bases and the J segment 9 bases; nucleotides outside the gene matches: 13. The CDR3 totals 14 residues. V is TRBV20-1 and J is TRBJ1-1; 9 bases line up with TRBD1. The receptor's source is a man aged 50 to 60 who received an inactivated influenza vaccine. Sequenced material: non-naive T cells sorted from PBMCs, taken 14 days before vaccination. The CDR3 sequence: CSAETGQGNRQAFF. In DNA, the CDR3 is TGCAGTGCTGAGACGGGACAGGGTAATAGGCAAGCTTTCTTT.